Sequencing of this T cell receptor (beta chain) was carried out in a study of identical twins. A single record per CDR3 protein comes from TCRdb applying MiXCR to the 5' RACE reads. This table has hundreds of thousands of distinct CDR3 sequences, 7% to 7.5% appearing once. The germline V gene encodes CDR1 MGHRA and CDR2 YSYEKL. With 1 base removed from V and 5 bases from J, the gap between germline ends came to 17 bases. The CDR3 is 16 residues long. This clonotype occurred a few times. These data also formed part of another study, on yellow fever vaccine responses in identical twins.

This receptor was obtained from a woman aged 18-29 years in good health. The chain employs TRBV4-1 and TRBJ2-5, with D possibly matching TRBD1 (8 bases). Sequencing was done on a sample of PBMCs. The CDR3 nucleotides read TGCGCCAGCAGCCAAGGACAGGGGCGGCGGGAGGAGACCCAGTACTTC. Its protein is CASSQGQGRREETQYF.